The clone carrying this TCR beta chain was counted many times. This entry is derived from a study of T cells in Graves' hyperthyroidism and ophthalmopathy. Researchers took RNA transcripts and amplified the TCR beta CDR3 regions from them. The HTBI primer set served for first-round RT-PCR of the TCR CDR3. TCRdb itself ran the multiplex PCR reads through MiXCR, one entry per CDR3 protein. The sample contains 350,000 or so distinct CDR3 sequences, 21% of which appear only once. V was shortened by 5 bases and J by 5 bases, with 15 bases between the two germline ends. Germline V gene sequence: CDR1 MNHNS, CDR2 SASEGT. This CDR3 is 15 amino acids long.

This receptor was obtained from a woman aged 45-65 years with Graves' hyperthyroidism. The chain has TRBV6-1 and TRBJ2-2, with D possibly matching TRBD1 (6 bases). Sequenced: blood. The CDR3 here is CASSPVTGPTGELFF. CDR3 bases: TGTGCCAGCAGTCCTGTGACAGGTCCGACCGGGGAGCTGTTTTTT.